A selection of T cell receptor beta chains follows, all from one sample in a study of CD8 T cells in Susac syndrome. MiXCR, applied by TCRdb to the immunoSEQ multiplex PCR reads, yields one record per CDR3 protein. The sample consists of more than 250,000 distinct CDR3 sequences, about 90% of them appearing once. The sample taken for sequencing was CD4+ T cells from PBMCs. Receptors were obtained from a human donor with multiple sclerosis. The CDR3 runs from the conserved cysteine through the conserved F or W.

j_gene	v_gene	CDR3aa
TRBJ1-1	TRBV20-1	CSAIRARAAEAFF
TRBJ2-7	TRBV28	CASSGSVGDEQYF
TRBJ1-5	TRBV12-3/TRBV12-4	CASSWTDNQPQHF
TRBJ2-3	TRBV5-6	CASSRGLDGTDTQYF
TRBJ2-1	TRBV6-2/TRBV6-3	CAIRLAGYNEQFF
TRBJ2-5	TRBV20-1	CSARTSGGTGETQYF
TRBJ2-7	TRBV5-1	CASSFEVATYEQYF
TRBJ2-5	TRBV20-1	CSAVTAGKETQYF
TRBJ2-3	TRBV6-5	CASSSLGGYNTDTQYF
TRBJ1-2	TRBV5-4	CASSSDEDYGYTF
TRBJ1-4	TRBV19	CASSPPGTNEKLFF
TRBJ2-3	TRBV12-3/TRBV12-4	CASSPLPLAGVVADTQYF
TRBJ2-2	TRBV20-1	CSARGGYNGGELFF
TRBJ1-1	TRBV29-1	CSVDPSGAFTEAFF
TRBJ2-2	TRBV11-3	CASSLSGRDTGELFF
TRBJ2-3	TRBV20-1	CSASHQGGDTQYF
TRBJ1-1	TRBV20-1	CSGGLNTEAFF
TRBJ2-5	TRBV13	CASSPPGQGKQETQYF
TRBJ2-3	TRBV3-1	CASSQDGPTTDTQYF
TRBJ1-2	TRBV11-1	CASSILRQGKGVAGLANYGYTF
TRBJ1-2	TRBV6-2/TRBV6-3	CAIREPGPGSGYTF
TRBJ1-1	TRBV2	CASNQDRNTEAFF
TRBJ1-1	TRBV9	CASQGAQGEAFF
TRBJ2-1	TRBV15	CATSRDLGVYEQFF
TRBJ2-1	TRBV12-3/TRBV12-4	CASSSRGGSYNEQFF
TRBJ2-7	TRBV5-1	CASSPSRPDEQYF
TRBJ1-4	TRBV14	CASSQMYRGELFF
TRBJ2-3	TRBV28	CASSTTSFTQYF
TRBJ1-1	TRBV11-1	CASSWLETGTEAFF
TRBJ1-5	TRBV3-1	CASSQVWNRAPGNQPQHF
TRBJ1-3	TRBV20-1	CSARQGGNTIYF
TRBJ1-3	TRBV7-2	CASSRSVGSGNTIYF
TRBJ2-2	TRBV6-5	CASRRYRQGTGELFF
TRBJ1-1	TRBV6-1	CASSELPVVTEAFF
TRBJ2-5	TRBV4-1	CASSQDQTSGETQYF
TRBJ2-3	TRBV7-3	CASSLRIRDTQYF
TRBJ1-2	TRBV2	CASSRDTAHGYTF
TRBJ1-2	TRBV12-3/TRBV12-4	CASSLGPRGSYGYTF
TRBJ1-2	TRBV7-2	CASSLRHRGFYGYTF
TRBJ1-1	TRBV30	CACSQGIGTEAFF
TRBJ1-5	TRBV5-6	CASSLSGSRTQPQHF
TRBJ2-3	TRBV11-2	CASSLTTSGSSTQYF
TRBJ2-5	TRBV30	CAWRAKGREETQYF